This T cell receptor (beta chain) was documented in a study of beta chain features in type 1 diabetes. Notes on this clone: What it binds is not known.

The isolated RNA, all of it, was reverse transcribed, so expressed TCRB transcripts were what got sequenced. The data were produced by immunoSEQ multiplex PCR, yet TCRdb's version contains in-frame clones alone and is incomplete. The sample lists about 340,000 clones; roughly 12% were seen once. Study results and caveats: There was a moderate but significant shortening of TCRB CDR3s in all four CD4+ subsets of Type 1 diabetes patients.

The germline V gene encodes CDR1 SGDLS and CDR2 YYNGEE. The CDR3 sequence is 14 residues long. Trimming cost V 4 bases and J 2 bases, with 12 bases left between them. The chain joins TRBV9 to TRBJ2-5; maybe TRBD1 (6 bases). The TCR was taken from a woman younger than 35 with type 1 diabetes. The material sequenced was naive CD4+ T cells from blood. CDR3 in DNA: TGTGCCAGCAGCCCAACAGGGAAACAAGAGACCCAGTACTTC. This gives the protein CASSPTGKQETQYF.